This TCR beta chain was observed in a study of blood T cell repertoires in COVID-19. Across the whole study: Some COVID-19 samples were acute and others convalescent; all came from the United States, Italy and Spain. PBMCs, B-cell-depleted T cells, or T cells were the source of the cDNA or gDNA that made up the material.

Seattle researchers signed up patients amid active infection and tracked them longitudinally. Study processing details: Nucleated cell counts were estimated from reference gene primer amplification. Method: immunoSEQ multiplex PCR; TCRdb's copy keeps in-frame clones and lacks some. The D gene and trimming were derived from the DNA, and the V and J assignments and clone size from that table. The table records around 180,000 clones, about 81% of them present only once. CDR1 and CDR2 from the germline V gene are MDHEN and SYDVKM. Trimming took 5 bases from V and 6 from J; bases not matched to a gene: 9. The CDR3 runs to 15 residues.

The clonotype comes from a woman of 80 years or more with COVID-19, enrolled during active disease. The sample consisted of peripheral blood. The V gene is TRBV28, the J gene TRBJ2-3, with TRBD2 matching 9 bases. CDR3 DNA: TGTGCCAGCAGTGGGACTAGCCGAATCGGGGATACGCAGTATTTT. This sequence encodes CASSGTSRIGDTQYF.